This TCR beta chain stems from a study of cytotoxic CD8 clonotypes in ibrutinib-treated CLL. This clone has only one observation. The germline V gene encodes CDR1 SGHVS and CDR2 FQNEAQ. V dropped 2 bases and J dropped 6; count of bases not matched to a gene: 17. The CDR3 is 19 residues long. About 2 micrograms of genomic DNA, which was extracted from cryopreserved PBMCs, served as the material used for the TCR beta libraries. Profiled with immunoSEQ multiplex PCR; TCRdb holds only in-frame clones, not every one. The repertoire holds hundreds of thousands of clones, with 70% as singletons. The chain recombines TRBV7-8 with TRBJ2-2; 8 bases are a match to TRBD2. The sample here was PBMCs, taken after 24 months of ibrutinib treatment. The source is a human donor with chronic lymphocytic leukemia. The CDR3 DNA sequence: TGTGCCAGCAGCTTATTTTCATCCGGGAGGGCCACCAAGTCCGGGGAGCTGTTTTTT. It is translated as CASSLFSSGRATKSGELFF.